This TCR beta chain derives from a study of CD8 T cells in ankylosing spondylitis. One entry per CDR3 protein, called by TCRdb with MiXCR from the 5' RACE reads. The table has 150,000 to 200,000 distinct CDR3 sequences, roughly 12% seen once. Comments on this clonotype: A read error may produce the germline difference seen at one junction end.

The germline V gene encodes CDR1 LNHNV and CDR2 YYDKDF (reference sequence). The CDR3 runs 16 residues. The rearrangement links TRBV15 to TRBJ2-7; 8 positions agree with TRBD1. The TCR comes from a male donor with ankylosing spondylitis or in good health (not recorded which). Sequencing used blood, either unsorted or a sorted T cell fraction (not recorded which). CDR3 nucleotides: TGTACCACCAGCAGAGATTTCGGACAGGGTGCCTACGAGCAGTACTTC. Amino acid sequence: CTTSRDFGQGAYEQYF.